This T cell receptor (beta chain) was retrieved from a study of T cells expressing NK-cell markers. Across the study: Just one sequenced donor of eight was HCMV-seronegative, while seven were seropositive.

General study findings and limits: Expanded NKG2C+ T cell clones were not confirmed as HCMV-specific. Dominant NKG2C+ clonotypes were found to form about 1.0-7.5% of CD8+ T cells in six donors.

5'RACE template switching built TCR beta cDNA with unique molecular identifiers. From the 5' RACE reads, TCRdb lists one entry per CDR3 protein and no DNA. The listing contains approximately 150,000 distinct CDR3 sequences. Turning to this clonotype: Its antigen is undetermined.

The CDR3 spans 12 residues. Looked up from germline, CDR1 is MNHNY and CDR2 is SVGAGI (reference sequence). J is TRBJ1-4 and V is TRBV6-6. The sample was blood T cells: a sorted CD56 or NKG2C T cell subset, CD4+ or CD8+ T cells, or bulk PBMC T cells (not recorded which). The TCR was taken from a young man in good health. The CDR3 sequence is CASSYAEEKLFF.